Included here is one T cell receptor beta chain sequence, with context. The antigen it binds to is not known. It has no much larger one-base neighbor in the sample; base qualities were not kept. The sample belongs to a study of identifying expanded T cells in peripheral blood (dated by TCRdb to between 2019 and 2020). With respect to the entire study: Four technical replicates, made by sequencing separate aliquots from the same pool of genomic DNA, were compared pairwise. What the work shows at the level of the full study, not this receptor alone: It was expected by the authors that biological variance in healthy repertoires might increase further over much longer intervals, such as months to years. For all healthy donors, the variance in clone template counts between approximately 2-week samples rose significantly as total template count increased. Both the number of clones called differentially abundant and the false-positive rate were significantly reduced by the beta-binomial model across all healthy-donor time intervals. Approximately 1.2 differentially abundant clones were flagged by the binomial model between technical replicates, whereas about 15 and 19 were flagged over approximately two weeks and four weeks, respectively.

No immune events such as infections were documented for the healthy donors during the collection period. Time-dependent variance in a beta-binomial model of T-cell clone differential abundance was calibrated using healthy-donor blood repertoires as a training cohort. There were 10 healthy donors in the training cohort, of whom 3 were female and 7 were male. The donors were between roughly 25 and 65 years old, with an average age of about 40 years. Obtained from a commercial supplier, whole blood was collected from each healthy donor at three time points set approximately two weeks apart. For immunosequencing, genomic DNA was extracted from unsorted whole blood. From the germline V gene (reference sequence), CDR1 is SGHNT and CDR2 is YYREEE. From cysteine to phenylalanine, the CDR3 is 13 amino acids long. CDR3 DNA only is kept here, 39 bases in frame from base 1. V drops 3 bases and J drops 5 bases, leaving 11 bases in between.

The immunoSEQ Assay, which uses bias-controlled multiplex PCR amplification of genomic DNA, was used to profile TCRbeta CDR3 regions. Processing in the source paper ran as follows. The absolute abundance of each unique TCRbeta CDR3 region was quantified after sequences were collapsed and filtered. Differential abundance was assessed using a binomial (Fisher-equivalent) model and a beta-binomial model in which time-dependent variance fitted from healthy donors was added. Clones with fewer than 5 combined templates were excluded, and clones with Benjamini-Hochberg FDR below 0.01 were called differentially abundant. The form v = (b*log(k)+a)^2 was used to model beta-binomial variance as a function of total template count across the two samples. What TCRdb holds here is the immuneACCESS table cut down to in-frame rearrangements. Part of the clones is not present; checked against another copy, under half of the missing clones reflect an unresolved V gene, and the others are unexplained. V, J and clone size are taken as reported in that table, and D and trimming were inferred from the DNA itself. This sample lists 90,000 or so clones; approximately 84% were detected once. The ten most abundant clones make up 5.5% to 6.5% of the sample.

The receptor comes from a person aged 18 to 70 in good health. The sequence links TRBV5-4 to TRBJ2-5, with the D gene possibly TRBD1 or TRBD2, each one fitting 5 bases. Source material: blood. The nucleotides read TGTGCCAGCAGCTGGGACCTTGGGGAGACCCAGTACTTC. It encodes CASSWDLGETQYF.